The following is a T cell receptor (beta chain) sequence with its context. This entry belongs to a study of cytomegalovirus exposure and HLA in healthy donors. In the PCR, 60 Vbeta and 13 Jbeta primers were used. Profiled with immunoSEQ multiplex PCR; TCRdb holds only in-frame clones, not every one. The table lists approximately 81,000 clones, approximately 84% of them singletons. Trimming removed 2 bases from V and 0 bases from J; junction bases left unmatched: 6. The CDR3 sequence is 17 residues long. Germline loops: CDR1 SGHTA, CDR2 FQGTGA. Specimen: PBMCs. The sequence came from a woman between 45 and 60 years old in good health and CMV-seronegative. The chain combines TRBV7-3 with TRBJ2-5; 10 bases map to TRBD2. Here the CDR3 reads CASSLGRGLAYQETQYF. Written as DNA, the CDR3 is TGTGCCAGCAGCTTAGGGAGGGGACTAGCGTACCAAGAGACCCAGTACTTC.